This TCR beta chain emerged from a study of T cell repertoires in cytomegalovirus infection. The wider study: Public TCR beta signatures provided an indication of both CMV infection and a matching HLA type.

Study conclusions and caveats: Adding up the frequency of public TCR beta families identified people who carried CMV plus the relevant HLA. HLA-C-restricted CMV clonotypes gave the most frequent clonotype in two of eight donors.

The CDR3 runs 15 residues. Between the trimmed V and J ends, which lost 3 bases and 3 bases, there was a span of 11 bases. The germline V gene has CDR1 LNHDA and CDR2 SQIVND (reference sequence). This clonotype was seen a few times. Antigen: not known. Using its own MiXCR run on the reads, TCRdb lists one record per CDR3 protein. Of around 100,000 distinct CDR3 sequences in the sample, about 9.4% were seen once. This sequence originates from a human donor in good health (CMV status not recorded). Some clones in this sample may be carry-over from other donors' samples. The chain joins TRBV19 to TRBJ2-2, with TRBD2 as a possible D gene (5 bases). The sample comprised PBMCs, sequenced either directly or after in vitro stimulation (not recorded which). The CDR3, as DNA: TGTGCCAGTAGTATGGGAGATTGGGACACCGGGGAGCTGTTTTTT. It encodes CASSMGDWDTGELFF. The variable domain in full, with the rest retrieved from reference TRBV19 and TRBJ2-2, is DGGITQSPKYLFRKEGQNVTLSCEQNLNHDAMYWYRQDPGQGLRLIYYSQIVNDFQKGDIAEGYSVSREKKESFPLTVTSAQKNPTAFYLCASSMGDWDTGELFFGEGSRLTVL.